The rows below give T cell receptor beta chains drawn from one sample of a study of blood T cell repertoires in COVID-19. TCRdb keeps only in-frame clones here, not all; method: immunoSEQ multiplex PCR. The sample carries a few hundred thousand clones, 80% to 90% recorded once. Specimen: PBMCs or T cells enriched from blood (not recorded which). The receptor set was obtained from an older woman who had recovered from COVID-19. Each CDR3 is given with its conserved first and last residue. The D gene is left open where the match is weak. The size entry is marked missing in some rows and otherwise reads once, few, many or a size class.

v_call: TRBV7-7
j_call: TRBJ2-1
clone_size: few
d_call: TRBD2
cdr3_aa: CASSLAGTSSEQFF
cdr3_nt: TGTGCCAGCAGCTTAGCTGGGACTAGTAGTGAGCAGTTCTTC

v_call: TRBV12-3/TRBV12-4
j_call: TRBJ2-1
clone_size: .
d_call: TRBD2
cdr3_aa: CATNELGGNEQFF
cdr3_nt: TGTGCCACTAATGAACTGGGGGGGAATGAGCAGTTCTTC

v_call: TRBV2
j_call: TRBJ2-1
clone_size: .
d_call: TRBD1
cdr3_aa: CASRGQGMRGYNEQFF
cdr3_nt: TGTGCCAGCAGGGGACAGGGTATGAGGGGGTACAATGAGCAGTTCTTC

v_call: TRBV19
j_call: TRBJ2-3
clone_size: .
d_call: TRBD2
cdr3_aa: CASSETSNTDTQYF
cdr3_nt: TGTGCCAGTAGTGAGACTAGCAACACAGATACGCAGTATTTT

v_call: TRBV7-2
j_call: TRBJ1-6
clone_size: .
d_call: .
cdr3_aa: CASSSKTGGSPLHF
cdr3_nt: TGTGCCAGCAGCTCTAAGACAGGTGGTTCACCCCTCCACTTT

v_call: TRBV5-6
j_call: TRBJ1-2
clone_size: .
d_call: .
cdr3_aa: CASSLGAGKPYGYTF
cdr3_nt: TGTGCCAGCAGCTTGGGTGCAGGGAAACCCTATGGCTACACCTTC

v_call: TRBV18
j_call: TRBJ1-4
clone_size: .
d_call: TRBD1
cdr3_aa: CASSPDRATNEKLFF
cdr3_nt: TGTGCCAGCTCACCTGACAGGGCGACTAATGAAAAACTGTTTTTT

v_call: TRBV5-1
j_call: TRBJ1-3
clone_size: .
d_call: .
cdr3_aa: CASSPFSSGNTIYF
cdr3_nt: TGCGCCAGCAGCCCTTTTAGCTCTGGAAACACCATATATTTT

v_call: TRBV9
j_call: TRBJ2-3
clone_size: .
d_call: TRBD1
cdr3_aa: CASSRDREDTQYF
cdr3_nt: TGTGCCAGCAGCAGGGACAGGGAAGATACGCAGTATTTT

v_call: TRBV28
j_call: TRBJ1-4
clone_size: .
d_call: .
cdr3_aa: CASSLGQFNEKLFF
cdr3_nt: TGTGCCAGCAGTTTAGGACAGTTTAATGAAAAACTGTTTTTT

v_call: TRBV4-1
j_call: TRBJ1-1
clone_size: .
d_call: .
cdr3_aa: CASSQGVLLRGTEAFF
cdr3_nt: TGCGCCAGCAGCCAAGGTGTGTTGTTACGAGGCACTGAAGCTTTCTTT

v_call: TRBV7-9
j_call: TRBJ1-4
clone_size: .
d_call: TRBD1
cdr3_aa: CASSQGQLNEKLFF
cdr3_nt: TGTGCCAGCAGCCAGGGACAGCTTAATGAAAAACTGTTTTTT

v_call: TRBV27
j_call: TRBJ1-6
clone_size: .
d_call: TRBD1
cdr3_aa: CASSGDSQVFSPLHF
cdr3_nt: TGTGCCAGCAGTGGGGACAGTCAGGTCTTCTCACCCCTCCACTTT

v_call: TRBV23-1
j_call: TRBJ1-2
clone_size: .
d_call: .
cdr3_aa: CASRSAGALGSHGYTF
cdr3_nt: TGCGCCAGCAGGAGTGCAGGGGCCTTGGGTTCACATGGCTACACCTTC

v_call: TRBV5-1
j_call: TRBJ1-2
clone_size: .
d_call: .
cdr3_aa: CASSSTGVNYGYTF
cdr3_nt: TGCGCCAGCAGCTCTACCGGGGTTAACTATGGCTACACCTTC

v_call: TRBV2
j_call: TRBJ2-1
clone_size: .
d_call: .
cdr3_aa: CASIFQGPSYNEQFF
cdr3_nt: TGTGCCAGCATTTTCCAGGGCCCCTCCTACAATGAGCAGTTCTTC

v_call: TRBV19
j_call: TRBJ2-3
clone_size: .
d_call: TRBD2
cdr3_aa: CASRRLAGGSTDTQYF
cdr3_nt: TGTGCCAGTAGGCGACTAGCGGGGGGTAGCACAGATACGCAGTATTTT

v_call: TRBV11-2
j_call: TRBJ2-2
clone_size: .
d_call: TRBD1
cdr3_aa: CASSLGQSDTGELFF
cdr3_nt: TGTGCCAGCAGCTTGGGACAGTCCGACACCGGGGAGCTGTTTTTT

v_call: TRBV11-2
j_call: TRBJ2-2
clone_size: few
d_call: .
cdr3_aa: CASSPRGGKGELFF
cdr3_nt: TGTGCCAGCAGCCCTAGGGGGGGAAAAGGGGAGCTGTTTTTT

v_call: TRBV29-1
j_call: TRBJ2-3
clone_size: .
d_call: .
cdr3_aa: CSVARGPTDTQYF
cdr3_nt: TGCAGCGTTGCCAGGGGCCCCACAGATACGCAGTATTTT

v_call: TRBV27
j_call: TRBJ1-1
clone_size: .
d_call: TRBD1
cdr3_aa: CASSATTGGGTEAFF
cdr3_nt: TGTGCCAGCAGCGCCACGACAGGGGGAGGTACTGAAGCTTTCTTT

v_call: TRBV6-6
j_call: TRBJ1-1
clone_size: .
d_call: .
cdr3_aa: CASRGGDGGEAFF
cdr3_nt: TGTGCCAGCAGGGGGGGAGACGGTGGTGAAGCTTTCTTT

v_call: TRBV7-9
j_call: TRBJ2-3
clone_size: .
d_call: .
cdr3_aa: CASSSSPDTQYF
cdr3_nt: TGTGCCAGCAGCTCCTCCCCAGATACGCAGTATTTT

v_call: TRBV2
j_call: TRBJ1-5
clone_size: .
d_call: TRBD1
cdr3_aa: CASSEDRGGQPQHF
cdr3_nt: TGTGCCAGCAGTGAAGACAGGGGTGGTCAGCCCCAGCATTTT

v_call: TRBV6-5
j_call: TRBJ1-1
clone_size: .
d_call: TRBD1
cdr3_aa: CASSSQGALNTEAFF
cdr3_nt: TGTGCCAGCAGTTCCCAGGGGGCCTTGAACACTGAAGCTTTCTTT

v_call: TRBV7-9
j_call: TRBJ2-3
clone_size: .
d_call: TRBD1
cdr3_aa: CASSPGQASSTDTQYF
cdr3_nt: TGTGCCAGCAGCCCCGGACAGGCCTCTAGCACAGATACGCAGTATTTT

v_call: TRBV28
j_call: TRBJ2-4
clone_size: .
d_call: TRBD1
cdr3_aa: CASATQGALNIQYF
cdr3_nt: TGTGCCAGCGCTACACAGGGGGCATTGAACATTCAGTACTTC

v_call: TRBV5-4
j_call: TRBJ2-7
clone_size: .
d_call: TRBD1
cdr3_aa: CASSPIQGQGSYEQYF
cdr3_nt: TGTGCCAGCAGCCCAATCCAGGGACAGGGCTCCTACGAGCAGTACTTC

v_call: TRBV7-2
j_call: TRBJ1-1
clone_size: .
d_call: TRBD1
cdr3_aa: CASSIQGQRLGTEAFF
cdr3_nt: TGTGCCAGCAGCATACAGGGGCAAAGACTTGGGACTGAAGCTTTCTTT

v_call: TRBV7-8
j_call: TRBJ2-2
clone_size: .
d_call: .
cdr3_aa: CASSSRPTGELFF
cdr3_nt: TGTGCCAGCAGCTCCAGGCCCACCGGGGAGCTGTTTTTT

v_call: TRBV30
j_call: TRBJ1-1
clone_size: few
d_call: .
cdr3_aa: CAWSLRGNTEAFF
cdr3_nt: TGTGCCTGGAGCCTCAGGGGGAACACTGAAGCTTTCTTT

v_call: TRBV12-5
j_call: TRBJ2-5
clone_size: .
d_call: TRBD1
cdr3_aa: CASGPLTPGQARETQYF
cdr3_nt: TGTGCTAGTGGTCCCTTGACACCGGGACAGGCACGGGAGACCCAGTACTTC

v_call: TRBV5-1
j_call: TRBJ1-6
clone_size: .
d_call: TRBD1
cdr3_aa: CASSPPTGLDNSPLHF
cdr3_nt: TGCGCCAGCAGCCCCCCGACAGGGCTGGATAATTCACCCCTCCACTTT

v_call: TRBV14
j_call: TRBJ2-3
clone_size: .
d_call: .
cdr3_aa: CASSRQLASTDTQYF
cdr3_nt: TGTGCCAGCAGCCGCCAACTTGCTAGCACAGATACGCAGTATTTT

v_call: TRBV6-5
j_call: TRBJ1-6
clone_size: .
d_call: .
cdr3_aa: CASSYSRWRPNSPLHF
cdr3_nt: TGTGCCAGCAGTTACTCGAGATGGCGGCCAAATTCACCCCTCCACTTT

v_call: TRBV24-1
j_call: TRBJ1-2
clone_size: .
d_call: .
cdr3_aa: CATSDRQNDYGYTF
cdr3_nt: TGTGCCACCAGTGATCGACAGAACGACTATGGCTACACCTTC

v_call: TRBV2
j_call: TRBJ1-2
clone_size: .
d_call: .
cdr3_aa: CASSGDKQYGYTF
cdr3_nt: TGTGCCAGCAGCGGGGACAAACAATATGGCTACACCTTC

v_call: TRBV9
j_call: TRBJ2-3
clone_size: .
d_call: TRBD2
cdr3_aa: CASSLSGAGTQYF
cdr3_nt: TGTGCCAGCAGCCTCAGCGGGGCTGGTACGCAGTATTTT

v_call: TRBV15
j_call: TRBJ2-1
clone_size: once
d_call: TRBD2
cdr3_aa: CATSRHLAGGDEQFF
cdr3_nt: TGTGCCACCAGCAGACATCTAGCGGGGGGTGACGAGCAGTTCTTC

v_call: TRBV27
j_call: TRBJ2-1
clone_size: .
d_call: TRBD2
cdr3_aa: CASSLGGVIRNEQFF
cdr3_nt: TGTGCCAGCAGTTTAGGGGGGGTTATCCGCAATGAGCAGTTCTTC

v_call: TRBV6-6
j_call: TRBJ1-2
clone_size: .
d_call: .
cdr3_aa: CASSPLLGDRGYTF
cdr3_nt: TGTGCCAGCAGTCCCCTCCTGGGAGATAGAGGCTACACCTTC

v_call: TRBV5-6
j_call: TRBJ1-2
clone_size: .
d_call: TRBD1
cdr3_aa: CASSSLPGQPLGYTF
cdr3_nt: TGTGCCAGCAGTTCATTACCGGGACAGCCGCTAGGCTACACCTTC

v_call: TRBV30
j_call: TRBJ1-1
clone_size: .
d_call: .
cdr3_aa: CACMPGHRNTEAFF
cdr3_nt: TGTGCCTGTATGCCGGGACATAGAAACACTGAAGCTTTCTTT

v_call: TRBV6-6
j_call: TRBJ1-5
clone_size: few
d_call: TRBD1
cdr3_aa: CASSRMGQGGPNSNQPQHF
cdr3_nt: TGTGCCAGCAGTCGCATGGGACAGGGGGGCCCCAATAGCAATCAGCCCCAGCATTTT

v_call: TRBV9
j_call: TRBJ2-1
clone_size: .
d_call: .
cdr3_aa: CASSVDLGAAGDEQFF
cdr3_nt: TGTGCCAGCAGCGTAGATCTGGGCGCCGCCGGGGATGAGCAGTTCTTC

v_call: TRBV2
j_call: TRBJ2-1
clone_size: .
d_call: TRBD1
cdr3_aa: CASGDRAGYNEQFF
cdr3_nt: TGTGCCAGCGGAGACAGGGCAGGGTACAATGAGCAGTTCTTC

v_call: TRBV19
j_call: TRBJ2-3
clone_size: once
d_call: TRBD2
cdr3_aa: CASSFGLAGTTDTQYF
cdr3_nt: TGTGCCAGTAGTTTCGGACTAGCGGGGACTACAGATACGCAGTATTTT

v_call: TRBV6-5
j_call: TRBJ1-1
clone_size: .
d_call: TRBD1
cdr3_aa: CASRDRLTEAFF
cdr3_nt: TGTGCCAGCCGGGACAGACTCACTGAAGCTTTCTTT

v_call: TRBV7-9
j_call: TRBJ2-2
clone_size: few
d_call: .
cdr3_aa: CASSLRVTANTGELFF
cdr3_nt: TGTGCCAGCAGCTTAAGAGTGACAGCGAACACCGGGGAGCTGTTTTTT

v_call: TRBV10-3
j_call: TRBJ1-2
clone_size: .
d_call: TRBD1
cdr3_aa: CAIRPTGNYGYTF
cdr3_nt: TGTGCCATCAGACCGACAGGGAACTATGGCTACACCTTC

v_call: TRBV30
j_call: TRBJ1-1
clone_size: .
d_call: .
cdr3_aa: CAWREDSYTEAFF
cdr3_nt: TGTGCCTGGAGGGAAGACTCATACACTGAAGCTTTCTTT

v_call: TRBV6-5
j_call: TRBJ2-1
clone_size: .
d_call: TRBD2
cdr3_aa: CASSYPSGGVGEQFF
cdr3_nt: TGTGCCAGCAGTTACCCAAGCGGGGGGGTGGGAGAGCAGTTCTTC

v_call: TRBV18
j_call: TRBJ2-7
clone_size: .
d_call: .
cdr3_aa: CASSPTFGSYEQYF
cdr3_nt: TGTGCCAGCTCACCCACCTTCGGCTCCTACGAGCAGTACTTC

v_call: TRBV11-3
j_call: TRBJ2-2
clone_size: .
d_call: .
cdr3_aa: CASSLGQSSGELFF
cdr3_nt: TGTGCCAGCAGCTTGGGACAAAGCAGCGGGGAGCTGTTTTTT

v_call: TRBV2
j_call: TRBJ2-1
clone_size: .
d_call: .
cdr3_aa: CASSEAQGKPYNEQFF
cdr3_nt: TGTGCCAGCAGTGAGGCACAGGGAAAGCCCTACAATGAGCAGTTCTTC

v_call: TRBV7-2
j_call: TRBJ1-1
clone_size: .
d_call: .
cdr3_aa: CASSLASAGRGGAFF
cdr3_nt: TGTGCCAGCAGCTTAGCGTCGGCGGGCAGGGGTGGGGCTTTCTTT

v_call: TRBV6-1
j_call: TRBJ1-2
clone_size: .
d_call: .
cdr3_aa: CASTYKANYGYTF
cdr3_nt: TGTGCCAGCACTTACAAAGCTAACTATGGCTACACCTTC

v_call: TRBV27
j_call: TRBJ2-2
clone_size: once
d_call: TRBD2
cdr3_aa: CASSLKERGRNTGELFF
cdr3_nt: TGTGCCAGCAGTTTAAAGGAGCGGGGGAGGAACACCGGGGAGCTGTTTTTT

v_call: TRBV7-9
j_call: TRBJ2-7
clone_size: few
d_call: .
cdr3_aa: CATRGRGTGEQYF
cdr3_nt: TGTGCCACCAGGGGGAGGGGGACGGGCGAGCAGTACTTC

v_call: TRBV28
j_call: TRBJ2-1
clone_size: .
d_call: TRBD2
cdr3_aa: CASSRASGALSNEQFF
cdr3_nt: TGTGCCAGCAGTCGGGCTAGCGGGGCGCTTTCGAATGAGCAGTTCTTC